Listed below are T cell receptor beta chains from one sample, sequenced in a study of blood T cell repertoires in COVID-19. The data were produced by immunoSEQ multiplex PCR, yet TCRdb's version contains in-frame clones alone and is incomplete. The repertoire holds around 180,000 clones, with around 89% as singletons. Sequences were obtained from peripheral blood. Receptors were obtained from a woman in her 30s with acute or convalescent COVID-19. CDR3s include the opening cysteine and the closing phenylalanine or tryptophan. A D gene is named only where the DNA matches it firmly. Only part of the rows carry a size: once, few, many, or a class if the clone is expanded.

d_gene	j_gene	v_gene	abundance	CDR3aa	CDR3nt
-	TRBJ2-7	TRBV5-1	-	CASSLEGGHEQYF	TGCGCCAGCAGCTTGGAGGGAGGCCACGAGCAGTACTTC
-	TRBJ2-5	TRBV24-1	-	CATSDTSAGETQYF	TGTGCCACCAGTGATACCTCCGCGGGCGAGACCCAGTACTTC
TRBD2	TRBJ2-1	TRBV7-2	-	CASSHQATSGVDEQFF	TGTGCCAGCAGTCACCAAGCGACTAGCGGGGTAGATGAGCAGTTCTTC
TRBD1	TRBJ1-1	TRBV6-5	-	CASTNRGQTEAFF	TGTGCCAGCACCAACAGGGGGCAAACTGAAGCTTTCTTT
TRBD1	TRBJ2-7	TRBV4-2	-	CASSQGTGLVYEQYF	TGTGCCAGCAGCCAAGGGACAGGTCTTGTCTACGAGCAGTACTTC
TRBD2	TRBJ2-3	TRBV28	-	CASRLAGVDTQYF	TGTGCCAGCAGGCTAGCGGGAGTGGATACGCAGTATTTT
TRBD2	TRBJ2-1	TRBV19	-	CASSASGGALSNEQFF	TGTGCCAGTAGTGCGTCGGGAGGGGCACTATCCAATGAGCAGTTCTTC
-	TRBJ2-5	TRBV7-8	once	CASSLLGARETQYF	TGTGCCAGCAGCTTATTGGGAGCACGAGAGACCCAGTACTTC
TRBD1	TRBJ1-1	TRBV28	-	CASSYRGDAFF	TGTGCCAGCAGCTACAGGGGGGATGCTTTCTTT
-	TRBJ2-3	TRBV19	few	CASSRSMGFTDTQYF	TGTGCCAGTAGTCGATCTATGGGCTTCACAGATACGCAGTATTTT
TRBD1	TRBJ1-5	TRBV12-3/TRBV12-4	-	CASMGTGNQPQHF	TGTGCCAGCATGGGGACAGGAAATCAGCCCCAGCATTTT
-	TRBJ1-1	TRBV3-1/TRBV3-2	once	CASSQDLAVPKAFF	TGTGCCAGCAGCCAAGATCTGGCAGTACCAAAAGCTTTCTTT
TRBD2	TRBJ2-3	TRBV19	-	CASSIRLAGSFGSTDTQYF	TGTGCCAGTAGTATCCGACTAGCGGGCTCCTTCGGTAGCACAGATACGCAGTATTTT
-	TRBJ2-7	TRBV28	-	CASLSGYEQYF	TGTGCCAGCCTCTCGGGCTACGAGCAGTACTTC
TRBD2	TRBJ2-1	TRBV10-3	-	CAISESGLGNEQFF	TGTGCCATCAGTGAGTCCGGACTAGGAAATGAGCAGTTCTTC
TRBD1	TRBJ2-4	TRBV27	-	CASSQAGTGVNIQYF	TGTGCCAGCAGCCAAGCCGGGACAGGGGTGAACATTCAGTACTTC